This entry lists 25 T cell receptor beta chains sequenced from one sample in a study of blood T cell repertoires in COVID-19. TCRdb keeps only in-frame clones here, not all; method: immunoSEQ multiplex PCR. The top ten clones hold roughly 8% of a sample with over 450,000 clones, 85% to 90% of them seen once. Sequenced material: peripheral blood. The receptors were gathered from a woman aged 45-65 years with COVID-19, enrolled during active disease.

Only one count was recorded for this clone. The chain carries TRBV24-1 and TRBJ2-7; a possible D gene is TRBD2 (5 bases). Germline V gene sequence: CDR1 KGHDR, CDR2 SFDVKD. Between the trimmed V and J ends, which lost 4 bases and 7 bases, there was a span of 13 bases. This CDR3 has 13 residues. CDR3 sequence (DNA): TGTGCCACCAGTGACGCGGGTCCGGGAGAGCAGTACTTC. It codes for CATSDAGPGEQYF.

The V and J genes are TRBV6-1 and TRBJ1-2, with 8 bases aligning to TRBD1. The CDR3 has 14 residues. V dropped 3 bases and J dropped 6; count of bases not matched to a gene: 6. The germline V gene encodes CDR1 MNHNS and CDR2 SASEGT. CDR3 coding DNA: TGTGCCAGCAGTGAGTCAGGGGGCTTTGATGGCTACACCTTC. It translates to CASSESGGFDGYTF.

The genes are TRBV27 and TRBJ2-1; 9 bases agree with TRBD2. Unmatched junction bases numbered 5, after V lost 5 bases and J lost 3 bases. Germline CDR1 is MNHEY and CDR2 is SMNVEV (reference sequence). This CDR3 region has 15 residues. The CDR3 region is CASSPGLAGYNEQFF. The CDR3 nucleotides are TGTGCCAGCAGTCCGGGACTAGCAGGCTACAATGAGCAGTTCTTC.

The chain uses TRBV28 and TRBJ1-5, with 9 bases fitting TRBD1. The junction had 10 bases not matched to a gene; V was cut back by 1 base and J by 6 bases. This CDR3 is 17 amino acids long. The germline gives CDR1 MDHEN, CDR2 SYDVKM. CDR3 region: CASSLFRDRVESQPQHF. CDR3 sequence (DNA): TGTGCCAGCAGTTTATTCAGGGACAGGGTCGAAAGTCAGCCCCAGCATTTT.

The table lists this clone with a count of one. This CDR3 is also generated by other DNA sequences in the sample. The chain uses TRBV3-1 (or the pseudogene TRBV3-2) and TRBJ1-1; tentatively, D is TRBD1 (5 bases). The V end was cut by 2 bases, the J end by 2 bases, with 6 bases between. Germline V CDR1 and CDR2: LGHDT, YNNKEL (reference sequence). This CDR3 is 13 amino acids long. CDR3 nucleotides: TGTGCCAGCAGCCAAACAGGCAACACTGAAGCTTTCTTT. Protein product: CASSQTGNTEAFF.

This chain's CDR3 is CASSLDSDQPQHF. The CDR3, as DNA: TGTGCCAGCAGCCTGGACAGCGATCAGCCCCAGCATTTT. The gene calls are TRBV7-9 and TRBJ1-5; D perhaps matches TRBD1 (6 bases). The V gene's germline CDR1 is SEHNR and CDR2 FQNEAQ (reference sequence). The CDR3 length is 13 residues. The V end was cut by 5 bases, the J end by 5 bases, with 10 bases between.

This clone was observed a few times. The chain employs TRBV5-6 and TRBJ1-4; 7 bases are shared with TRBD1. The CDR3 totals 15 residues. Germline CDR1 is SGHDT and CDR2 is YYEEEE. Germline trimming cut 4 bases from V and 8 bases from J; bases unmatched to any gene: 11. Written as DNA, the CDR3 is TGTGCCAGCAGCCGATCACAGGGGAGGAACGAAAAACTGTTTTTT. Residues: CASSRSQGRNEKLFF.

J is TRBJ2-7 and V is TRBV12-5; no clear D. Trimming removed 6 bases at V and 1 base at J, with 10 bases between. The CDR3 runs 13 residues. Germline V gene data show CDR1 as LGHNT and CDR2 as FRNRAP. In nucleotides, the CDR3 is TGTGCTAGTGGACCCCCGGGTTCCTACGAGCAGTACTTC. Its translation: CASGPPGSYEQYF.

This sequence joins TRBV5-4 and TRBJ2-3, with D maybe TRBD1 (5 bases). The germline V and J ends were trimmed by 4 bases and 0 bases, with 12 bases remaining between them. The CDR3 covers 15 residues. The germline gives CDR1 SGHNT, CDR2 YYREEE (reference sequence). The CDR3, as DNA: TGTGCCAGCAGCCTGACAGTTACTAGCACAGATACGCAGTATTTT. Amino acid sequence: CASSLTVTSTDTQYF.

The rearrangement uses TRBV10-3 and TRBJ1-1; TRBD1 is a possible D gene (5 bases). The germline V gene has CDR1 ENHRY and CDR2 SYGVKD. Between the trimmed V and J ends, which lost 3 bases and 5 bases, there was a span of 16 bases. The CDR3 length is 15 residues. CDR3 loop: CAISESTEKDTEAFF. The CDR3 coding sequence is TGTGCCATCAGTGAATCGACAGAGAAGGATACTGAAGCTTTCTTT.

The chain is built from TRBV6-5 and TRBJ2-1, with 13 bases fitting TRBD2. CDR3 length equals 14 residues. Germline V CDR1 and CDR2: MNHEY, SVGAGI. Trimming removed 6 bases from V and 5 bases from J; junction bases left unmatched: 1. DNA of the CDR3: TGTGCCAGCAGAGGGACTAGCGGGAACAATGAGCAGTTCTTC. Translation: CASRGTSGNNEQFF.

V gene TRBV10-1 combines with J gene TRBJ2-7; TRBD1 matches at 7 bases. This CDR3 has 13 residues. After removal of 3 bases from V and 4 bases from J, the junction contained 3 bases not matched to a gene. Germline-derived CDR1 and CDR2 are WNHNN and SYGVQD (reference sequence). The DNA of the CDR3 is TGCGCCAGCAGTGATGACAGGGATTACGAGCAGTACTTC. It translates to CASSDDRDYEQYF.

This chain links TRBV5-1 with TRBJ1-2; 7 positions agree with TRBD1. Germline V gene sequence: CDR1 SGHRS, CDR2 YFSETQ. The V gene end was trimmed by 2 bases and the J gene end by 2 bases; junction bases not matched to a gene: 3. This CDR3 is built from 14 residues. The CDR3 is CASSLLGGNYGYTF. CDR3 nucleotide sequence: TGCGCCAGCAGCTTACTAGGGGGCAACTATGGCTACACCTTC.

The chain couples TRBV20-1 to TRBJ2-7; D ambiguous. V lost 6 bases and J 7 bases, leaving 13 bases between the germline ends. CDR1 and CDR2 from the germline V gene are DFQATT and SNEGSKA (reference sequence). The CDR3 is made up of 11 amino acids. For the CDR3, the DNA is TGCAGTGCGGGCTGGGTTGAAGAGCAGTACTTC. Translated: CSAGWVEEQYF.

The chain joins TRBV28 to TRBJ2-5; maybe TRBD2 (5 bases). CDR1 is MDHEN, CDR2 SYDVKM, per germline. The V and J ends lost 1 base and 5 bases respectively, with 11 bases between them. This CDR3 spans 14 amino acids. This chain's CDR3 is CASSLLREMETQYF. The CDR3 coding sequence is TGTGCCAGCAGTTTATTAAGGGAGATGGAGACCCAGTACTTC.

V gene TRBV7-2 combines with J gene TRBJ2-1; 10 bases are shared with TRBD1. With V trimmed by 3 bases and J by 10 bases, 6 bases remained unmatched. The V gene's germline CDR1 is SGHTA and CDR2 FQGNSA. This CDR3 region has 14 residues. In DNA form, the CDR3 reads TGTGCCAGCAGCTTTTCGACAGGGGGCTACGAGCAGTTCTTC. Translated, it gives CASSFSTGGYEQFF. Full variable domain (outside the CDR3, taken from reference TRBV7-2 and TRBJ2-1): GAGVSQSPSNKVTEKGKDVELRCDPISGHTALYWYRQSLGQGLEFLIYFQGNSAPDKSGLPSDRFSAERTGGSVSTLTIQRTQQEDSAVYLCASSFSTGGYEQFFGPGTRLTVL.

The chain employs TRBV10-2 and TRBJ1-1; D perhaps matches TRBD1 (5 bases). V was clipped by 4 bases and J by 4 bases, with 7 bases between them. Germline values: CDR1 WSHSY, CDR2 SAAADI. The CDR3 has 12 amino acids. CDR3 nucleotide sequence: TGCGCCAGCAGTGGACAGATCACTGAAGCTTTCTTT. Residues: CASSGQITEAFF.

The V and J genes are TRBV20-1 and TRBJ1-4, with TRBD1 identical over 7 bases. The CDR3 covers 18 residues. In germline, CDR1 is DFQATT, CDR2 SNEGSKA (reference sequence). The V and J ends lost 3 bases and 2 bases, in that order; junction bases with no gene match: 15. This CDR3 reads CSASPYRGGGSTNEKLFF. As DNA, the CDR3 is TGCAGTGCTAGTCCCTACAGAGGAGGGGGCTCGACTAATGAAAAACTGTTTTTT.

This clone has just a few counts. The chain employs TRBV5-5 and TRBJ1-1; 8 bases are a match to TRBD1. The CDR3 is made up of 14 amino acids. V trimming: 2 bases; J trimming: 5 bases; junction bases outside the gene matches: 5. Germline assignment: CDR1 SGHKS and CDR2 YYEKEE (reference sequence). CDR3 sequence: CASSFLTGETEAFF. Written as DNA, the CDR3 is TGTGCCAGCAGCTTCCTGACAGGGGAGACTGAAGCTTTCTTT.

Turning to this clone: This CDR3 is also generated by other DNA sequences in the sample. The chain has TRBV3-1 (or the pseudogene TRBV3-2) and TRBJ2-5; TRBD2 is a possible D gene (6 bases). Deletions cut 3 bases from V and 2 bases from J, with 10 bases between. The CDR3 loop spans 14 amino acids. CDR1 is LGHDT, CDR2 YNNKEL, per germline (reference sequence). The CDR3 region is CASSQGGDQETQYF. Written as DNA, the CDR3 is TGTGCCAGCAGCCAGGGCGGGGATCAAGAGACCCAGTACTTC.

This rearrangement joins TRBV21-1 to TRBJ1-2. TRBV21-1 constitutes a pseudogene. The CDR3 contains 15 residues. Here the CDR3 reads CASTSTGNTVYGYTF. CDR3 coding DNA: TGTGCCAGCACCTCGACCGGGAACACGGTCTATGGCTACACCTTC.

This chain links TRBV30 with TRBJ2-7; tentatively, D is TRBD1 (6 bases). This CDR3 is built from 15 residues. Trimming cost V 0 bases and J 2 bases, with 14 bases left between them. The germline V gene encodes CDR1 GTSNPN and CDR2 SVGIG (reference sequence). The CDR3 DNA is TGTGCCTGGAGTGTACAGGGCAGTCTTCCCTACGAGCAGTACTTC. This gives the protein CAWSVQGSLPYEQYF.

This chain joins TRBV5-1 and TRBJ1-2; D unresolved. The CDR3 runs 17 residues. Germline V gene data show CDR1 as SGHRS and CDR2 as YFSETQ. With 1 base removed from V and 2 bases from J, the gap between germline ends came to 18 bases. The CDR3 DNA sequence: TGCGCCAGCAGCTTGTCGGAGGAATGGAGGGAGAACTATGGCTACACCTTC. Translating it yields CASSLSEEWRENYGYTF. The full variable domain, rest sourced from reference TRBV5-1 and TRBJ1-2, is KAGVTQTPRYLIKTRGQQVTLSCSPISGHRSVSWYQQTPGQGLQFLFEYFSETQRNKGNFPGRFSGRQFSNSRSEMNVSTLELGDSALYLCASSLSEEWRENYGYTFGSGTRLTVV.

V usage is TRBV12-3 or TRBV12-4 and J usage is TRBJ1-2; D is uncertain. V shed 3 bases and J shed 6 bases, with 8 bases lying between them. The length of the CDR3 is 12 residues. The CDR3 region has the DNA TGTGCCAGCAGTTTTACAGTCAATGGCTACACCTTC. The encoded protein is CASSFTVNGYTF.

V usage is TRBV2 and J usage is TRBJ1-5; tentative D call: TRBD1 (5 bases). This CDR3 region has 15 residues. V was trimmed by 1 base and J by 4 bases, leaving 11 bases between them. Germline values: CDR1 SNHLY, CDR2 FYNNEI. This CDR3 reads CASSEVRAQNQPQHF. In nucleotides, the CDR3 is TGTGCCAGCAGTGAAGTCAGGGCCCAAAATCAGCCCCAGCATTTT.